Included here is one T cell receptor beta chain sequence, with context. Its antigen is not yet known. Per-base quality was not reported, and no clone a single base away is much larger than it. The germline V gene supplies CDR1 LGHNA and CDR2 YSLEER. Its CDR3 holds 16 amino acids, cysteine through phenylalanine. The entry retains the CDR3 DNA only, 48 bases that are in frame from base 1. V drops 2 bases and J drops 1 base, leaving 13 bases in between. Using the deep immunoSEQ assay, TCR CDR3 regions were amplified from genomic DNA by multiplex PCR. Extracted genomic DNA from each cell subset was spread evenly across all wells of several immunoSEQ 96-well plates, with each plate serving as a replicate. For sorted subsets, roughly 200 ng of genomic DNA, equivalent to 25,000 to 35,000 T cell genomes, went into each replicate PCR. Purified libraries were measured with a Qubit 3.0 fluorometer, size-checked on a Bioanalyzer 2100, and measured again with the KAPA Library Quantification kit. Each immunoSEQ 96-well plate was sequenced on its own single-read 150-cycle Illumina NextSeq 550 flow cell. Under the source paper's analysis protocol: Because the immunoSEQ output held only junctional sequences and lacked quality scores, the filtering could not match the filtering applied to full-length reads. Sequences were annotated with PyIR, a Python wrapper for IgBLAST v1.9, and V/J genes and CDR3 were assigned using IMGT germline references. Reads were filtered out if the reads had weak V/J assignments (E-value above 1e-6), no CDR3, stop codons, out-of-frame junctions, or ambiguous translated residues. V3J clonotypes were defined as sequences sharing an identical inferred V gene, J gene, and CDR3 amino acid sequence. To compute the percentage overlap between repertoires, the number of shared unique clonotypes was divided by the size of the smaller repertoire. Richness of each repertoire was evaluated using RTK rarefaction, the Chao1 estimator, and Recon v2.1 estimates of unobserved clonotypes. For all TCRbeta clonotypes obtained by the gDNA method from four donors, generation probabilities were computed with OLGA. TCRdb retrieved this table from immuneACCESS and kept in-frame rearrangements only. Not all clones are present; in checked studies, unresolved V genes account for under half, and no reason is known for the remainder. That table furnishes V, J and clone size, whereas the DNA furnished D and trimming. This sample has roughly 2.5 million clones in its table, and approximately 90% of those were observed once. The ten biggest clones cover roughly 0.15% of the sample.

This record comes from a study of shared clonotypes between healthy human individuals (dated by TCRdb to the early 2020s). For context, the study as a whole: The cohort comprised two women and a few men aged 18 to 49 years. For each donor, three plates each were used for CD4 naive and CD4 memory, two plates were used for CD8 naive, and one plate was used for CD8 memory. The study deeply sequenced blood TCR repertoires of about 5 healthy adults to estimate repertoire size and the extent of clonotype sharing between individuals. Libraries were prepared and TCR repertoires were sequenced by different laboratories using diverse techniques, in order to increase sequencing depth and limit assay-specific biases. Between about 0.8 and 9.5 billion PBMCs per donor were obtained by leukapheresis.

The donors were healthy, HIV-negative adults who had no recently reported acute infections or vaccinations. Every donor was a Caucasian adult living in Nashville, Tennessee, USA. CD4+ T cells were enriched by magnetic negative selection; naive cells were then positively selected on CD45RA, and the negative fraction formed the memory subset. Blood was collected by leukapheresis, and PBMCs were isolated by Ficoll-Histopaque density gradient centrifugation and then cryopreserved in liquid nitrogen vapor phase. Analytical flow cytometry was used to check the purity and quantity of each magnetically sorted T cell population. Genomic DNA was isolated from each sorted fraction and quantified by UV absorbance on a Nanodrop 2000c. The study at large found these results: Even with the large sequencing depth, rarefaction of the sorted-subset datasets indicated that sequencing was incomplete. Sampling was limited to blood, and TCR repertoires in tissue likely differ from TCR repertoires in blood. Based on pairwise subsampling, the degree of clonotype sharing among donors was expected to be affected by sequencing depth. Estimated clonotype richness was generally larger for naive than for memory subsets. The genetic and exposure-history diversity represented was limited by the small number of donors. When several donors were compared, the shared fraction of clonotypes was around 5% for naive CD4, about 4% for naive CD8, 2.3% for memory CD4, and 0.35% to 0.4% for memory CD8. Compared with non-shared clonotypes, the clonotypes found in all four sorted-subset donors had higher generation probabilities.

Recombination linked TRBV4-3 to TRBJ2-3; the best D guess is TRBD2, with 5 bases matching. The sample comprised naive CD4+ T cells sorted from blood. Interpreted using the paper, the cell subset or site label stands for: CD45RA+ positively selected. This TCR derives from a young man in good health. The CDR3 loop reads CASSQSTPGGTDTQYF. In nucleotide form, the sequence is TGCGCCAGCAGCCAATCGACTCCCGGGGGCACAGATACGCAGTATTTT.